This is a list of T cell receptor beta chains from one sample in a study of blood T cell repertoires in COVID-19. Using immunoSEQ multiplex PCR, the repertoire was profiled, and TCRdb retains in-frame clones only, with some absent. The top ten clones hold approximately 4% of a sample with 250,000 to 350,000 clones, 80% to 90% of them seen once. The sample consisted of PBMCs or T cells enriched from blood (not recorded which). The receptors here all came from a woman aged 25 to 39 who had recovered from COVID-19. CDR3s include the opening cysteine and the closing phenylalanine or tryptophan. The D gene is left open where the match is weak. Size tells how often a clone was seen (once, few, many) or the class of an expanded clone, and some rows leave it out.

clone size: .; V gene: TRBV5-1; D gene: .; J gene: TRBJ2-5; CDR3 protein: CASSLSGSQTETQYF; CDR3 DNA: TGCGCCAGCAGCTTGAGCGGGTCACAAACAGAGACCCAGTACTTC
clone size: .; V gene: TRBV28; D gene: .; J gene: TRBJ2-1; CDR3 protein: CASSTNRQGTNEQFF; CDR3 DNA: TGTGCCAGCAGTACCAACCGGCAGGGAACTAATGAGCAGTTCTTC
clone size: .; V gene: TRBV20-1; D gene: TRBD1; J gene: TRBJ1-6; CDR3 protein: CSASRTGLWNSPLHF; CDR3 DNA: TGCAGTGCTAGTAGGACAGGGCTCTGGAATTCACCCCTCCACTTT
clone size: .; V gene: TRBV2; D gene: TRBD1; J gene: TRBJ1-4; CDR3 protein: CASSGRQGVQEKLFF; CDR3 DNA: TGTGCCAGCAGTGGGAGACAGGGTGTTCAGGAAAAACTGTTTTTT
clone size: .; V gene: TRBV7-3; D gene: TRBD2; J gene: TRBJ2-1; CDR3 protein: CASSRTSGNYNEQFF; CDR3 DNA: TGTGCCAGCAGCCGGACTAGCGGAAACTACAATGAGCAGTTCTTC
clone size: .; V gene: TRBV27; D gene: .; J gene: TRBJ1-2; CDR3 protein: CASSPYQGSVYGYTF; CDR3 DNA: TGTGCCAGCAGTCCCTACCAGGGGAGCGTCTATGGCTACACCTTC
clone size: .; V gene: TRBV5-4; D gene: TRBD2; J gene: TRBJ2-7; CDR3 protein: CASSTYSGAAYEQYF; CDR3 DNA: TGTGCCAGCAGCACGTATAGCGGGGCGGCCTACGAGCAGTACTTC
clone size: .; V gene: TRBV7-9; D gene: .; J gene: TRBJ2-1; CDR3 protein: CASSSLFNEQFF; CDR3 DNA: TGTGCCAGCAGCTCCCTCTTCAATGAGCAGTTCTTC
clone size: once; V gene: TRBV7-6; D gene: .; J gene: TRBJ2-7; CDR3 protein: CASSLVGEDLYEQYF; CDR3 DNA: TGTGCCAGCAGCTTAGTTGGGGAGGACCTCTACGAGCAGTACTTC
clone size: .; V gene: TRBV10-3; D gene: TRBD1; J gene: TRBJ1-3; CDR3 protein: CAISGGTGVARNTIYF; CDR3 DNA: TGTGCCATCAGTGGCGGAACAGGGGTAGCAAGAAACACCATATATTTT
clone size: .; V gene: TRBV3-1/TRBV3-2; D gene: .; J gene: TRBJ1-2; CDR3 protein: CASSLGGPNYGYTF; CDR3 DNA: TGTGCCAGCAGCCTTGGGGGCCCGAACTATGGCTACACCTTC
clone size: once; V gene: TRBV4-1; D gene: TRBD1; J gene: TRBJ2-6; CDR3 protein: CASSQDGRDSPSGANVLTF; CDR3 DNA: TGCGCCAGCAGCCAAGATGGACGGGACAGTCCTTCTGGGGCCAACGTCCTGACTTTC
clone size: .; V gene: TRBV9; D gene: .; J gene: TRBJ1-1; CDR3 protein: CASSPQTAFEAFF; CDR3 DNA: TGTGCCAGCAGCCCGCAGACAGCGTTTGAAGCTTTCTTT
clone size: .; V gene: TRBV27; D gene: TRBD1; J gene: TRBJ1-5; CDR3 protein: CASSRLFRDRTGAPGNQPQHF; CDR3 DNA: TGTGCCAGCAGCCGTTTATTCAGAGACCGTACAGGGGCGCCGGGGAATCAGCCCCAGCATTTT
clone size: .; V gene: TRBV28; D gene: .; J gene: TRBJ2-5; CDR3 protein: CASRGGLGGTQYF; CDR3 DNA: TGTGCCAGCAGGGGGGGACTCGGAGGGACCCAGTACTTC
clone size: .; V gene: TRBV4-1; D gene: .; J gene: TRBJ1-2; CDR3 protein: CASSQEDGGYGYTF; CDR3 DNA: TGCGCCAGCAGCCAAGAGGACGGAGGCTATGGCTACACCTTC
clone size: .; V gene: TRBV15; D gene: TRBD1; J gene: TRBJ1-5; CDR3 protein: CATSRKPGQGNNQPQHF; CDR3 DNA: TGTGCCACCAGCAGAAAACCGGGACAGGGCAACAATCAGCCCCAGCATTTT
clone size: few; V gene: TRBV19; D gene: TRBD1; J gene: TRBJ2-7; CDR3 protein: CASTPTGGQGSYEQYF; CDR3 DNA: TGTGCCAGTACCCCCACCGGGGGACAGGGGTCGTACGAGCAGTACTTC
clone size: .; V gene: TRBV5-6; D gene: TRBD1; J gene: TRBJ2-4; CDR3 protein: CASSPGQINIQYF; CDR3 DNA: TGTGCCAGCAGCCCGGGACAGATAAACATTCAGTACTTC
clone size: few; V gene: TRBV27; D gene: TRBD1; J gene: TRBJ2-1; CDR3 protein: CASSLRRGQGKSHEQFF; CDR3 DNA: TGTGCCAGCAGTTTGCGGAGGGGACAGGGAAAATCGCATGAGCAGTTCTTC
clone size: .; V gene: TRBV28; D gene: TRBD1; J gene: TRBJ2-7; CDR3 protein: CASIPSSGTGYDF; CDR3 DNA: TGTGCCAGCATTCCCTCAAGCGGGACAGGGTATGACTTC
clone size: .; V gene: TRBV3-1/TRBV3-2; D gene: TRBD2; J gene: TRBJ2-1; CDR3 protein: CASSLLAGAYNEQFF; CDR3 DNA: TGTGCCAGCAGCCTACTAGCGGGAGCCTACAATGAGCAGTTCTTC
clone size: .; V gene: TRBV28; D gene: TRBD2; J gene: TRBJ2-7; CDR3 protein: CASSLLLAGVYEQYF; CDR3 DNA: TGTGCCAGCAGTTTATTACTAGCGGGAGTATACGAGCAGTACTTC
clone size: .; V gene: TRBV4-1; D gene: .; J gene: TRBJ1-4; CDR3 protein: CASSQARSYEKLFF; CDR3 DNA: TGCGCCAGCAGCCAAGCGCGTTCGTATGAAAAACTGTTTTTT
clone size: .; V gene: TRBV20-1; D gene: .; J gene: TRBJ1-1; CDR3 protein: CSARGGTEAFF; CDR3 DNA: TGCAGTGCCCGAGGGGGAACTGAAGCTTTCTTT
clone size: .; V gene: TRBV27; D gene: .; J gene: TRBJ1-2; CDR3 protein: CASSLAGSGYTF; CDR3 DNA: TGTGCCAGCAGTTTGGCTGGGAGCGGCTACACCTTC
clone size: .; V gene: TRBV7-9; D gene: TRBD2; J gene: TRBJ2-2; CDR3 protein: CASSPGEGANTGELFF; CDR3 DNA: TGTGCCAGCAGCCCCGGGGAGGGAGCGAACACCGGGGAGCTGTTTTTT
clone size: .; V gene: TRBV10-1; D gene: .; J gene: TRBJ2-3; CDR3 protein: CASSDRDTQYF; CDR3 DNA: TGCGCCAGCAGTGACCGAGATACGCAGTATTTT
clone size: once; V gene: TRBV6-1; D gene: .; J gene: TRBJ1-4; CDR3 protein: CASSEFEGSGEKLFF; CDR3 DNA: TGTGCCAGCAGTGAATTCGAGGGATCGGGTGAAAAACTGTTTTTT
clone size: .; V gene: TRBV10-3; D gene: TRBD1; J gene: TRBJ2-7; CDR3 protein: CAISEPQTGAYEQYF; CDR3 DNA: TGTGCCATCAGTGAGCCCCAGACAGGGGCCTACGAGCAGTACTTC
clone size: .; V gene: TRBV21-1; D gene: .; J gene: TRBJ1-2; CDR3 protein: CARGQYYGYTF; CDR3 DNA: TGTGCCAGAGGACAGTACTATGGCTACACCTTC
clone size: .; V gene: TRBV7-2; D gene: TRBD1; J gene: TRBJ1-6; CDR3 protein: CASSLTTLTGVNSPLHF; CDR3 DNA: TGTGCCAGCAGCCTCACTACGTTGACAGGGGTCAATTCACCCCTCCACTTT
clone size: .; V gene: TRBV7-8; D gene: .; J gene: TRBJ2-3; CDR3 protein: CASSEARRGTQYF; CDR3 DNA: TGTGCCAGCTCAGAAGCGAGGAGGGGTACGCAGTATTTT
clone size: .; V gene: TRBV30; D gene: .; J gene: TRBJ1-5; CDR3 protein: CAWSVSPVGNQPQHF; CDR3 DNA: TGTGCCTGGAGTGTATCTCCCGTTGGCAATCAGCCCCAGCATTTT
clone size: .; V gene: TRBV1; D gene: .; J gene: TRBJ1-2; CDR3 protein: CTSTPEAGRNYGYTF; CDR3 DNA: TGCACCAGCACCCCCGAAGCGGGGCGAAACTATGGCTACACCTTC
clone size: .; V gene: TRBV28; D gene: .; J gene: TRBJ1-1; CDR3 protein: CASSLGRNTEAFF; CDR3 DNA: TGTGCCAGCAGTTTAGGGAGAAACACTGAAGCTTTCTTT
clone size: .; V gene: TRBV6-5; D gene: .; J gene: TRBJ1-4; CDR3 protein: CASSPLGGRNEKLFF; CDR3 DNA: TGTGCCAGCAGCCCCCTGGGAGGGAGAAATGAAAAACTGTTTTTT
clone size: .; V gene: TRBV13; D gene: TRBD1; J gene: TRBJ1-3; CDR3 protein: CASSSGPGQLLSGNTIYF; CDR3 DNA: TGTGCCAGCAGCTCTGGCCCGGGACAGTTACTCTCTGGAAACACCATATATTTT
clone size: once; V gene: TRBV25-1; D gene: .; J gene: TRBJ2-4; CDR3 protein: CASSGGMAKNIQYF; CDR3 DNA: TGTGCCAGCAGTGGAGGTATGGCCAAAAACATTCAGTACTTC
clone size: .; V gene: TRBV19; D gene: .; J gene: TRBJ1-5; CDR3 protein: CASSIWLGGGNQPQHF; CDR3 DNA: TGTGCCAGTAGTATATGGTTGGGGGGTGGGAATCAGCCCCAGCATTTT
clone size: .; V gene: TRBV28; D gene: TRBD1; J gene: TRBJ2-5; CDR3 protein: CASSPQQGKETQYF; CDR3 DNA: TGTGCCAGCAGTCCTCAACAGGGGAAAGAGACCCAGTACTTC
clone size: .; V gene: TRBV6-5; D gene: .; J gene: TRBJ2-7; CDR3 protein: CASSYGPGQYF; CDR3 DNA: TGTGCCAGCAGTTATGGGCCAGGACAGTACTTC
clone size: .; V gene: TRBV5-1; D gene: .; J gene: TRBJ2-1; CDR3 protein: CASSSETSNEQFF; CDR3 DNA: TGCGCCAGCAGCTCCGAGACTAGTAATGAGCAGTTCTTC
clone size: few; V gene: TRBV11-2; D gene: .; J gene: TRBJ1-1; CDR3 protein: CASRIQNTEAFF; CDR3 DNA: TGTGCCAGCAGAATTCAGAACACTGAAGCTTTCTTT